This T cell receptor beta chain stems from a study of cytotoxic CD8 clonotypes in ibrutinib-treated CLL. Study observations and caveats: Public clonotypes were uncommon and contracted or stayed stable on treatment.

Method: immunoSEQ multiplex PCR; TCRdb's copy keeps in-frame clones and lacks some. This table has 11,000 to 15,000 clones, under 65% appearing once. The V end lost 0 bases, the J end lost 4 bases, and 2 bases lay between the germline ends. CDR3 length equals 11 residues. The germline V gene has CDR1 SGHRS and CDR2 YFSETQ. This clone was observed a few times. Its target is not known. The receptor comes from a human donor with chronic lymphocytic leukemia. The sample here was PBMCs, taken at an approximately 26-month disease-progression time point, from a patient treated with ibrutinib. This chain uses TRBV5-1 with TRBJ2-7; D gene ambiguous. The CDR3 spells CASSLVYEQYF. The CDR3 nucleotides are TGCGCCAGCAGCTTGGTTTACGAGCAGTACTTC.